One sample yielded the 7 T cell receptor beta chains listed below, sequenced in a study of cytomegalovirus exposure and HLA in healthy donors. A multiplex PCR was run with 60 Vbeta primers and 13 Jbeta primers. Produced via immunoSEQ multiplex PCR; TCRdb's table is partial and in-frame only. The sample consists of around 120,000 clones, 70% to 80% of them appearing once. Sequenced input: PBMCs. Receptors originate from a man aged 50-59 years in good health and CMV-seropositive.

The CDR3 region has the DNA TGCACCAGCAGTCCTCCGCGAGGGCCCCTGAGTTTTAATACGCAGTATTTT. Translation gives CTSSPPRGPLSFNTQYF. This sequence joins TRBV1 and TRBJ2-3; the table names TRBD2, a call not compared with the DNA. TRBV1 is a documented pseudogene. This CDR3 is built from 17 residues.

With respect to this clone: The junction departs from the called germline gene at one end, perhaps through a read error. This chain links TRBV18 with TRBJ2-3; 9 bases match TRBD1. The CDR3 totals 15 residues. The germline CDR1 and CDR2 sequences are KGHSH and LQKENI. CDR3 loop: CASSPQGASTDTQYF. In DNA, the CDR3 is TGTGCCAGCTCTCCACAGGGGGCTAGCACAGATACGCAGTATTTT.

The V gene is TRBV2, the J gene TRBJ1-5; a possible D gene is TRBD1 (6 bases). CDR3 length: 14 amino acids. Germline V gene lookup returns CDR1 SNHLY and CDR2 FYNNEI. The V gene lost 6 bases and the J gene lost 5 bases, with 14 bases spanning the gap. CDR3 amino acids: CASRPDSIDQPQHF. CDR3 nucleotides: TGTGCCAGCAGGCCGGACAGCATCGATCAGCCCCAGCATTTT.

CDR3 DNA sequence: TGTGCCAGCAGCTTGAGACAGGGGGGCAACGAGCAGTACTTC. Its translation is CASSLRQGGNEQYF. The genes are TRBV7-2 and TRBJ2-7; the match to TRBD1 covers 9 bases. J lost 5 bases, V lost 3 bases, and 5 bases had no gene match. The germline CDR1 and CDR2 sequences are SGHTA and FQGNSA. The CDR3 runs to 14 residues.

V usage is TRBV6-6 and J usage is TRBJ1-2; D remains unclear. Germline V gene lookup returns CDR1 MNHNY and CDR2 SVGAGI (reference sequence). V was trimmed by 7 bases and J by 8 bases, leaving 20 bases between them. CDR3 length: 14 residues. CDR3 protein: CASILSISARGYTF. DNA for the CDR3: TGTGCCAGCATTTTGAGTATATCCGCGCGGGGCTACACCTTC.

This clone was counted only a few times. The V call is TRBV10-3, the J call TRBJ2-2; the match to TRBD1 covers 7 bases. This CDR3 region has 16 residues. Germline V gene sequence: CDR1 ENHRY, CDR2 SYGVKD. J was trimmed by 6 bases and V by 0 bases; bases with no gene match: 7. As DNA, the CDR3 is TGTGCCATCAGTGAGTCTTTTGAGGGGGCCGCCGGGGAGCTGTTTTTT. Protein product: CAISESFEGAAGELFF.

The chain recombines TRBV6-1 with TRBJ2-1; weak D call: TRBD2 (5 bases). The CDR3 sequence is 14 residues long. V lost 5 bases and J 4 bases, leaving 12 bases between the germline ends. Germline V gene lookup returns CDR1 MNHNS and CDR2 SASEGT. The DNA of the CDR3 is TGTGCCAGCAGTAACCGGGGTTATTACAATGAGCAGTTCTTC. Translating gives CASSNRGYYNEQFF.